Presented here are 4 T cell receptor beta chains from one specimen sequenced in a study of OX40 agonist ivuxolimab in advanced cancers. TCRdb's table, derived via immunoSEQ multiplex PCR, lists solely in-frame clones and lacks some. There are some 80,000 clones in the sample; 70% to 90% occur only once, and 20% to 25% lies in the top ten. The sample was CD4+ or CD8+ T cells sorted from blood, taken in a trial of the OX40 agonist ivuxolimab. The receptor set was obtained from an adult with an advanced solid tumor such as melanoma, head and neck, liver or kidney cancer.

The chain links TRBV27 to TRBJ2-1, with TRBD1 identical over 7 bases. The V gene's germline CDR1 is MNHEY and CDR2 SMNVEV (reference sequence). There are 15 residues in the CDR3. Trimming took 6 bases from V and 2 from J; bases not matched to a gene: 7. The CDR3 DNA is TGTGCCAGCAGATCCGGGACAGAGCCCTACAATGAGCAGTTCTTC. Its translation is CASRSGTEPYNEQFF.

The gene calls are TRBV7-2 and TRBJ1-4; D is unclear. The length of the CDR3 is 14 residues. Germline V lookup: CDR1 SGHTA, CDR2 FQGNSA. Trimming took 0 bases from V and 4 from J, leaving 6 bases between them. This chain's CDR3 is CASSLAGINEKLFF. The CDR3 DNA sequence: TGTGCCAGCAGCTTAGCGGGGATTAATGAAAAACTGTTTTTT.

This rearrangement joins TRBV4-1 to TRBJ2-7, with 8 bases fitting TRBD1. V was clipped by 4 bases and J by 6 bases; unmatched bases: 11. CDR3 length: 15 amino acids. Germline CDR1 and CDR2: MGHRA and YSYEKL. CDR3: CASSLRTGTDGEQYF. The DNA for the CDR3 is TGCGCCAGCAGCCTTCGGACAGGGACTGACGGCGAGCAGTACTTC.

The CDR3 spells CASEEGRGTEKLFF. The CDR3 coding sequence is TGTGCCAGTGAGGAGGGCAGGGGAACTGAAAAACTGTTTTTT. The chain carries TRBV6-6 and TRBJ1-4; D is possibly TRBD1 (6 bases). Germline V gene data show CDR1 as MNHNY and CDR2 as SVGAGI (reference sequence). V was clipped by 9 bases and J by 7 bases, with 18 bases between them. This CDR3 region has 14 residues.